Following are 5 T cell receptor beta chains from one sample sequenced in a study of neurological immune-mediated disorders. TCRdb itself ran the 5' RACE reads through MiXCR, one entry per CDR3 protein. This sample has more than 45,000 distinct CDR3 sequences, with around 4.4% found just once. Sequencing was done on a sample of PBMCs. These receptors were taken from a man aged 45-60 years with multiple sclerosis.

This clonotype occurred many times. The CDR3 DNA is TGTGCCAGCAGCTCCGGCCCCGCTCGCACAGATACGCAGTATTTT. This translates into CASSSGPARTDTQYF. This chain joins TRBV5-6 and TRBJ2-3; D gene ambiguous. The CDR3 extends over 15 amino acids. Looked up from germline, CDR1 is SGHDT and CDR2 is YYEEEE. Trimming cost V 3 bases and J 1 base, with 12 bases left between them.

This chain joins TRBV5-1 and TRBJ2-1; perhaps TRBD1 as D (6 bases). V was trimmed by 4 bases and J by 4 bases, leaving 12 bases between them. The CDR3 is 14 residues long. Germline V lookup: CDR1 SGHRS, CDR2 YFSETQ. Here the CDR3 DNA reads TGCGCCAGCAGCAACCCCACAGGGTACAATGAGCAGTTCTTC. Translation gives CASSNPTGYNEQFF. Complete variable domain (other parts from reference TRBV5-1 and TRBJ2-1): KAGVTQTPRYLIKTRGQQVTLSCSPISGHRSVSWYQQTPGQGLQFLFEYFSETQRNKGNFPGRFSGRQFSNSRSEMNVSTLELGDSALYLCASSNPTGYNEQFFGPGTRLTVL.

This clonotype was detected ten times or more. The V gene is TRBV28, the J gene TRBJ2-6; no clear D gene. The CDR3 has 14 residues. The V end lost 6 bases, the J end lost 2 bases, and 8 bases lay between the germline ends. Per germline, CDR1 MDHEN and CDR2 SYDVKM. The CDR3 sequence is CASRRVTGANVLTF. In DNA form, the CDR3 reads TGTGCCAGCAGAAGGGTTACTGGGGCCAACGTCCTGACTTTC. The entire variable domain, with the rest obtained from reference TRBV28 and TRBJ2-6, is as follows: DVKVTQSSRYLVKRTGEKVFLECVQDMDHENMFWYRQDPGLGLRLIYFSYDVKMKEKGDIPEGYSVSREKKERFSLILESASTNQTSMYLCASRRVTGANVLTFGAGSRLTVL.

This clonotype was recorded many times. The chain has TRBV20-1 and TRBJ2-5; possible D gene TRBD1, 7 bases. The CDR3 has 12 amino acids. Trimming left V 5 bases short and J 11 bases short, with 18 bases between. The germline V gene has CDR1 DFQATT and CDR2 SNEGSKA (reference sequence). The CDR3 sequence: CSAWGAGGWQYF. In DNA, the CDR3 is TGCAGTGCTTGGGGGGCAGGGGGTTGGCAGTACTTC.

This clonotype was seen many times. This chain's CDR3 is CASRTSGTYEQYF. For the CDR3, the DNA is TGCGCCAGCCGGACTAGCGGGACCTACGAGCAGTACTTC. The genes are TRBV5-1 and TRBJ2-7, with 12 bases lining up with TRBD2. This CDR3 region has 13 residues. Germline assignment: CDR1 SGHRS and CDR2 YFSETQ. Trimming at V came to 7 bases and at J to 2 bases, leaving 1 base not matched to a gene.